One sample yielded the 27 T cell receptor beta chains listed below, sequenced in a study of blood T cells in healthy people across ages. Alongside a J-beta primer mix, a sample-barcoded 5' primer served in a second PCR lasting roughly 7 to 11 cycles. TCRdb reanalysed the 5' RACE reads using MiXCR and keeps one entry per CDR3 protein. The table has hundreds of thousands of distinct CDR3 sequences, around 43% seen once. Specimen: blood. Every receptor here comes from a man older than 75 in good health.

The J gene is TRBJ2-5, the V gene TRBV29-1; a possible D gene is TRBD2 (5 bases). The V end was cut by 7 bases, the J end by 1 base, with 13 bases between. The CDR3 is made up of 13 amino acids. CDR1 and CDR2 (germline): SQVTM, ANQGSEA. CDR3 sequence: CSGRPATQETQYF. In DNA form, the CDR3 reads TGCAGCGGGAGGCCCGCCACCCAAGAGACCCAGTACTTC.

This sequence joins TRBV27 and TRBJ2-4, with D uncertain. The DNA matches TRBJ2-7 better at its end, which makes the J call doubtful. Germline-derived CDR1 and CDR2 are MNHEY and SMNVEV (reference sequence). This CDR3 is 15 amino acids long. CDR3 residues: CASMFMLGGGYEQYF. The CDR3, as DNA: TGTGCCAGCATGTTCATGTTAGGTGGCGGCTACGAGCAGTACTTC.

V usage is TRBV20-1 and J usage is TRBJ2-4; D is undetermined. The V end lost 6 bases, the J end lost 0 bases, and 12 bases lay between the germline ends. From germline, CDR1 is DFQATT and CDR2 SNEGSKA (reference sequence). This CDR3 is built from 14 residues. The CDR3 loop is CSAVTDVAKNIQYF. In DNA form, the CDR3 reads TGCAGTGCCGTCACAGATGTAGCCAAAAACATTCAGTACTTC.

This clonotype showed up just a few times. The V and J genes are TRBV2 and TRBJ2-5, with 9 bases matching TRBD1. This CDR3 is 16 amino acids long. With V trimmed by 7 bases and J by 5 bases, 14 bases remained unmatched. Germline CDR1 reads SNHLY; CDR2 reads FYNNEI. CDR3 coding DNA: TGTGCCAGCACCCGACAGGGGGAAGGTTTCGGGGAGACCCAGTACTTC. Protein: CASTRQGEGFGETQYF.

The chain couples TRBV4-3 to TRBJ1-4, with D hard to call. Trimming took 1 base from V and 3 from J, leaving 9 bases between them. Germline values: CDR1 LGHNA, CDR2 YSLEER. The CDR3 spans 15 residues. This CDR3 is CASSQGHAANEKLFF. CDR3 nucleotide sequence: TGCGCCAGCAGCCAAGGACATGCGGCTAATGAAAAACTGTTTTTT.

This sequence joins TRBV11-1 and TRBJ2-7; 9 positions match TRBD2. The junction had 6 bases not matched to a gene; V was cut back by 5 bases and J by 4 bases. This CDR3 contains 14 residues. The germline CDR1 and CDR2 sequences are SGHAT and FQDESV (reference sequence). DNA of the CDR3: TGTGCCAGCAGCCCCGGACTAGCGATATACGAGCAGTACTTC. Protein: CASSPGLAIYEQYF. Full variable domain (rest looked up from reference TRBV11-1 and TRBJ2-7): EAEVAQSPRYKITEKSQAVAFWCDPISGHATLYWYRQILGQGPELLVQFQDESVVDDSQLPKDRFSAERLKGVDSTLKIQPAELGDSAMYLCASSPGLAIYEQYFGPGTRLTVT.

This rearrangement joins TRBV7-9 to TRBJ2-5; 9 bases match TRBD1. The germline CDR1 and CDR2 sequences are SEHNR and FQNEAQ (reference sequence). The length of the CDR3 is 14 residues. V was clipped by 6 bases and J by 4 bases; unmatched bases: 6. This chain's CDR3 is CASRWDRDGETQYF. In DNA, the CDR3 is TGTGCCAGCAGGTGGGACAGGGATGGAGAGACCCAGTACTTC. Complete variable domain (other parts from reference TRBV7-9 and TRBJ2-5): DTGVSQNPRHKITKRGQNVTFRCDPISEHNRLYWYRQTLGQGPEFLTYFQNEAQLEKSRLLSDRFSAERPKGSFSTLEIQRTEQGDSAMYLCASRWDRDGETQYFGPGTRLLVL.

This clonotype has only one observation. The junction differs from germline at one of its ends, possibly a read error. V and J are TRBV12-5 and TRBJ2-4; D assignment may be TRBD1 or TRBD2 (5 bases each). The CDR3 runs to 16 residues. CDR1 and CDR2 from the germline V gene are LGHNT and FRNRAP. This CDR3 reads CASGLGSRVGKNIQYF. DNA of the CDR3: TGTGCCAGTGGTTTGGGGAGCAGGGTTGGCAAAAACATTCAGTACTTC.

The chain uses TRBV7-2 and TRBJ2-2; TRBD1 is a possible D gene (5 bases). V was trimmed by 2 bases and J by 3 bases, leaving 13 bases between them. Germline V lookup: CDR1 SGHTA, CDR2 FQGNSA. CDR3 size: 16 residues. DNA of the CDR3: TGTGCCAGCAGCTTATTAGGGCAGGGTTACACCGGGGAGCTGTTTTTT. This translates into CASSLLGQGYTGELFF.

This clonotype has just a few counts. CDR3 protein: CSVAIRANYGYTF. CDR3 in DNA: TGCAGCGTGGCTATCAGAGCTAACTATGGCTACACCTTC. The V and J genes are TRBV29-1 and TRBJ1-2; D is ambiguous. V lost 6 bases and J lost 0, with 11 bases in between. CDR3 length equals 13 residues. Germline V gene sequence: CDR1 SQVTM, CDR2 ANQGSEA.

This clonotype was observed a few times. The gene calls are TRBV7-6 and TRBJ2-1; D may be TRBD1 (6 bases). CDR3 length: 13 amino acids. V was pared by 5 bases and J by 8 bases, with 13 bases between. Germline V CDR1 and CDR2: SGHVS, FNYEAQ. CDR3 sequence reads: CASSPRPGDEQFF. The DNA for the CDR3 is TGTGCCAGCAGCCCGCGACCAGGGGATGAGCAGTTCTTC.

This clonotype was seen more than once but under ten times. J is TRBJ2-5 and V is TRBV4-1; TRBD1 is a possible D gene (5 bases). Per the germline V gene, CDR1 is MGHRA and CDR2 is YSYEKL. The ends were cut back, 0 bases at V and 4 bases at J, with 18 bases in the middle. The CDR3 spans 17 residues. In DNA form, the CDR3 reads TGCGCCAGCAGCCAAGAACGACCCCCATTTGGGGCAGAGACCCAGTACTTC. It codes for CASSQERPPFGAETQYF.

The chain has TRBV20-1 and TRBJ2-1, with 7 bases that match TRBD2. The CDR3 is 11 residues long. The V gene end was trimmed by 5 bases and the J gene end by 7 bases; junction bases not matched to a gene: 2. CDR1 DFQATT and CDR2 SNEGSKA come from the germline V gene (reference sequence). The CDR3 spells CSARAGNEQFF. The CDR3 region has the DNA TGCAGTGCTCGAGCGGGGAATGAGCAGTTCTTC.

This clonotype came up a few times. This chain joins TRBV29-1 and TRBJ2-5, with 9 bases fitting TRBD2. Unmatched junction bases numbered 8, after V lost 1 base and J lost 11 bases. Germline V gene data show CDR1 as SQVTM and CDR2 as ANQGSEA. The CDR3 spans 13 residues. The CDR3 reads CSVEGLAGTEQYF. CDR3 bases: TGCAGCGTTGAAGGGCTAGCGGGGACGGAGCAGTACTTC.

The chain's CDR3 is CASSYGSGGNDYEQYF. The CDR3 region has the DNA TGTGCCAGCAGTTATGGATCTGGGGGCAACGACTACGAGCAGTACTTC. This chain connects TRBV6-6 to TRBJ2-7, with TRBD1 as a possible D gene (6 bases). Trimming removed 3 bases at V and 3 bases at J, with 18 bases between. The CDR3 runs to 16 residues. In germline, CDR1 is MNHNY, CDR2 SVGAGI (reference sequence).

The gene calls are TRBV7-9 and TRBJ1-2, with D tentatively TRBD1 (5 bases). Deletions cut 5 bases from V and 3 bases from J, with 10 bases between. In germline, CDR1 is SEHNR, CDR2 FQNEAQ (reference sequence). The CDR3 consists of 13 residues. The chain's CDR3 is CASSRDAYYGYTF. The CDR3 nucleotides are TGTGCCAGCAGCAGGGACGCCTACTATGGCTACACCTTC.

V usage is TRBV3-1 and J usage is TRBJ2-3, with D unclear. Germline V lookup: CDR1 LGHDT, CDR2 YNNKEL (reference sequence). The CDR3 contains 13 residues. The V end was cut by 5 bases, the J end by 2 bases, with 8 bases between. CDR3 nucleotides: TGTGCCAGCAGCAGTCGGAACACAGATACGCAGTATTTT. Encoded protein: CASSSRNTDTQYF.

The chain uses TRBV11-3 and TRBJ2-1, with D possibly being TRBD1 or TRBD2 (5 bases each). V was shortened by 2 bases and J by 7 bases, with 21 bases between the two germline ends. The CDR3 loop spans 17 amino acids. CDR1 is SGHNT and CDR2 is YENEEA in the germline V gene. In nucleotides, the CDR3 is TGTGCCAGCAGCTTAACCTCAGGGCCCCGGTGGGGGAATGAGCAGTTCTTC. As protein: CASSLTSGPRWGNEQFF.

This clonotype came up a few times. The rearrangement joins TRBV7-9 to TRBJ2-3, with D unresolved. V lost 0 bases to trimming and J lost 9 bases, with 7 bases between them. Germline V gene lookup returns CDR1 SEHNR and CDR2 FQNEAQ (reference sequence). The CDR3 totals 12 residues. The CDR3 nucleotides are TGTGCCAGCAGCTTAGCGGGGAACACGCAGTATTTT. This codes for CASSLAGNTQYF.

V usage is TRBV7-2 and J usage is TRBJ2-1; D is perhaps TRBD2 (5 bases). This CDR3 region has 17 residues. Germline V gene sequence: CDR1 SGHTA, CDR2 FQGNSA. With 5 bases removed from V and 0 bases from J, the gap between germline ends came to 17 bases. The CDR3 DNA sequence: TGTGCCAGCAGCCCCTCCCCGCCTAGCAGCTCCTACAATGAGCAGTTCTTC. This sequence encodes CASSPSPPSSSYNEQFF.

This clonotype was recorded once. This chain uses TRBV27 with TRBJ2-3, with D unclear. CDR1 is MNHEY, CDR2 SMNVEV, per germline (reference sequence). Trimming took 2 bases from V and 1 from J, leaving 10 bases between them. The CDR3 sequence is 15 residues long. CDR3 region: CASSLATDRTDTQYF. The CDR3 DNA reads TGTGCCAGCAGTTTAGCGACGGATCGCACAGATACGCAGTATTTT.

This clonotype was observed at least ten times. This chain connects TRBV7-2 to TRBJ1-2; no definite D call. The CDR3 extends over 13 amino acids. Trimming cost V 6 bases and J 1 base, with 9 bases left between them. Germline V gene data show CDR1 as SGHTA and CDR2 as FQGNSA. The CDR3 DNA reads TGTGCCAGCAGAACAGCGGTTAACTATGGCTACACCTTC. The encoded protein is CASRTAVNYGYTF.

This clonotype came up a few times. The rearrangement links TRBV20-1 to TRBJ2-7; 10 nucleotides match TRBD2. Germline V gene sequence: CDR1 DFQATT, CDR2 SNEGSKA (reference sequence). J was trimmed by 2 bases and V by 2 bases; bases with no gene match: 6. This CDR3 has 15 amino acids. CDR3 sequence reads: CSARIPSGGTYEQYF. The DNA for the CDR3 is TGCAGTGCTAGAATTCCTAGCGGGGGAACCTACGAGCAGTACTTC.

V usage is TRBV6-5 and J usage is TRBJ2-5, with no clear D. The last part of the DNA fits TRBJ2-1 better; the J call may be wrong. This CDR3 has 15 amino acids. Germline CDR1 and CDR2: MNHEY and SVGAGI. In DNA form, the CDR3 reads TGTGCCAGCAGTTACACTGACCAGACCCAAGAGACCCAGTTCTTC. This sequence encodes CASSYTDQTQETQFF.

The chain links TRBV15 to TRBJ2-5; 7 bases fit TRBD1. The last part of the DNA fits TRBJ2-7 better; the J call may be wrong. There are 14 residues in the CDR3. Germline CDR1 LNHNV, CDR2 YYDKDF (reference sequence). CDR3 in DNA: TGTGCCACCAGCAGAGATCCGGGACAGTACGAGCAGTACTTC. The encoded protein is CATSRDPGQYEQYF.

This chain links TRBV6-2 or TRBV6-3 with TRBJ1-1; 7 nucleotides line up with TRBD1. Germline CDR1 MNHEY, CDR2 SVGEGT. The V gene end was trimmed by 2 bases and the J gene end by 11 bases; junction bases not matched to a gene: 17. There are 16 residues in the CDR3. The CDR3 DNA reads TGTGCCAGCAGTTACGAGAGGAACAGGGGAGCAAGCGCGGCTTTCTTT. Translated: CASSYERNRGASAAFF.

This chain connects TRBV12-3 or TRBV12-4 to TRBJ2-5; 9 bases line up with TRBD1. The CDR3 contains 15 residues. The V and J ends lost 8 bases and 2 bases, in that order; junction bases with no gene match: 9. CDR3 DNA sequence: TGTGCCAGCCAAGGACAGGGGATTCTTCAAGAGACCCAGTACTTC. It codes for CASQGQGILQETQYF.